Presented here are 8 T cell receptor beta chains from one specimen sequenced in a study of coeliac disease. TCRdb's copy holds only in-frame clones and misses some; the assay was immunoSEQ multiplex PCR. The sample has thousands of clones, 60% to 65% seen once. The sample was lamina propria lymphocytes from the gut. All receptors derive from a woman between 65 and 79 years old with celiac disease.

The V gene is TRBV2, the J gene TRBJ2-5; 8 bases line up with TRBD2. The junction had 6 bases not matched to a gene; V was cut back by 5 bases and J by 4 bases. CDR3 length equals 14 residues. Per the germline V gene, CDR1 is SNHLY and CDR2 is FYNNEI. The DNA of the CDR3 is TGTGCCAGCAGTCCGCCTACTAGCGGAGAGACCCAGTACTTC. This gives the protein CASSPPTSGETQYF.

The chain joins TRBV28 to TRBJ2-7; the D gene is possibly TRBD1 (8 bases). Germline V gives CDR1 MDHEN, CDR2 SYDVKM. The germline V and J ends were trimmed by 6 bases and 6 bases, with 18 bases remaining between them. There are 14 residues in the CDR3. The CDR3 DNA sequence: TGTGCCAGCAGCCCGGACAGGGAGGGGCCCGAGCAGTACTTC. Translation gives CASSPDREGPEQYF.

Written as DNA, the CDR3 is TGTGCCAGCAGTTACCCCCGGGGGGAGGGCTACACCTTC. Its translation: CASSYPRGEGYTF. The J gene is TRBJ1-2, the V gene TRBV6-6; possible D gene TRBD1, 5 bases. The CDR3 loop spans 13 amino acids. CDR1 MNHNY and CDR2 SVGAGI come from the germline V gene (reference sequence). V was clipped by 2 bases and J by 8 bases, with 12 bases between them.

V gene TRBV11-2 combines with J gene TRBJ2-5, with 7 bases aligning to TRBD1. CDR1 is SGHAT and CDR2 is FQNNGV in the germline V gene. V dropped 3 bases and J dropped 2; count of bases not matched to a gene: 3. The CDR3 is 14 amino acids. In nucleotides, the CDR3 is TGTGCCAGCAGCTTCCGGGACAGACAAGAGACCCAGTACTTC. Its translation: CASSFRDRQETQYF.

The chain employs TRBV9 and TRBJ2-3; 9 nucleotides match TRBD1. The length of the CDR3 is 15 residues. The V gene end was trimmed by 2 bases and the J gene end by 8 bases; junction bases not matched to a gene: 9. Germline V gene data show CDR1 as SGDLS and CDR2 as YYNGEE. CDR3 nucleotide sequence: TGTGCCAGCAGCGTCCGGGACAGGGAGGGGGGTACGCAGTATTTT. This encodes CASSVRDREGGTQYF.

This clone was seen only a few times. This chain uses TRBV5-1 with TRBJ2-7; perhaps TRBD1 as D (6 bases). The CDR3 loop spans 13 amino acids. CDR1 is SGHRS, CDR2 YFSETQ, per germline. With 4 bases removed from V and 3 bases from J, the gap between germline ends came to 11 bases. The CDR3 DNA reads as TGCGCCAGCAGCCCGGACAGCCACTACGAGCAGTACTTC. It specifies CASSPDSHYEQYF.

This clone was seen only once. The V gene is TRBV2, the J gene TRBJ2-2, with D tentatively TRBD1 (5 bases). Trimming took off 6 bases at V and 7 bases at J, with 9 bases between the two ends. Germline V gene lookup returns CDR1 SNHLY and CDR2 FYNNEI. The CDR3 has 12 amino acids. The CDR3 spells CASRQGHGELFF. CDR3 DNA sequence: TGTGCCAGCAGGCAGGGTCACGGGGAGCTGTTTTTT.

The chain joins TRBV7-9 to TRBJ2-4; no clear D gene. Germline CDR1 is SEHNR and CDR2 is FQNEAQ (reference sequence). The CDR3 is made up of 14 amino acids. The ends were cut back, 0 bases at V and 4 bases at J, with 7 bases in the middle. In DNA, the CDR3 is TGTGCCAGCAGCTTAGCGGGCACTAAAAACATTCAGTACTTC. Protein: CASSLAGTKNIQYF.